The 26 T cell receptor beta chains below all came from one sample that was sequenced in a study of blood T cell repertoires in COVID-19. Sequencing used immunoSEQ multiplex PCR; TCRdb keeps in-frame clones, though not all of them. The sample includes a few hundred thousand clones, roughly 91% of them seen just once. What was sequenced was peripheral blood. The receptor set was obtained from a woman in her thirties or forties who had recovered from COVID-19.

This sequence joins TRBV19 and TRBJ2-5, with TRBD2 matching 12 bases. With 1 base clipped from V and 1 base from J, the junction kept 1 base outside the gene matches. The V gene's germline CDR1 is LNHDA and CDR2 SQIVND (reference sequence). The CDR3 has 16 amino acids. The CDR3 nucleotides are TGTGCCAGTAGTATAGGGACTAGCGGGGTCCAAGAGACCCAGTACTTC. This translates into CASSIGTSGVQETQYF. Drawing the rest from reference TRBV19 and TRBJ2-5, the complete variable domain is DGGITQSPKYLFRKEGQNVTLSCEQNLNHDAMYWYRQDPGQGLRLIYYSQIVNDFQKGDIAEGYSVSREKKESFPLTVTSAQKNPTAFYLCASSIGTSGVQETQYFGPGTRLLVL.

This clone showed up just once. This rearrangement joins TRBV6-5 to TRBJ1-2, with TRBD1 identical over 10 bases. V lost 6 bases, J lost 10 bases, and 14 bases stayed unmatched. The length of the CDR3 is 15 residues. Germline V gene lookup returns CDR1 MNHEY and CDR2 SVGAGI. This CDR3 is CASSPRTGGELVYTF. In DNA form, the CDR3 reads TGTGCCAGCAGCCCCCGGACAGGGGGAGAGCTCGTCTACACCTTC.

CDR3 DNA: TGTGCCAGCAGCTTAGCCCCAGGGGGTGATGGCTACGAGCAGTACTTC. Translation: CASSLAPGGDGYEQYF. This chain uses TRBV11-2 with TRBJ2-7; 7 positions match TRBD1. J lost 3 bases, V lost 1 base, and 9 bases had no gene match. This CDR3 region has 16 residues. CDR1 and CDR2 from the germline V gene are SGHAT and FQNNGV.

Of note for this clone: The same CDR3 arises from other DNA sequences in this sample as well. The chain employs TRBV6-4 and TRBJ2-3; D might be TRBD1 (5 bases). Per germline, CDR1 MRHNA and CDR2 SNTAGT. This CDR3 has 13 amino acids. V dropped 8 bases and J dropped 2 bases, with 11 bases sitting between them. CDR3 nucleotides: TGTGCCAGCGGGGCAGGGCACACAGATACGCAGTATTTT. Translating gives CASGAGHTDTQYF.

This clone was recorded a few times. The chain combines TRBV14 with TRBJ2-2; possibly TRBD1 for D (7 bases). V was clipped by 8 bases and J by 9 bases, with 13 bases between them. This CDR3 has 12 amino acids. The V gene's germline CDR1 is SGHDN and CDR2 FVKESK. CDR3 protein: CASARGARELFF. CDR3 bases: TGTGCCAGCGCCAGGGGGGCGCGGGAGCTGTTTTTT.

The chain links TRBV5-6 to TRBJ2-7; a possible D gene is TRBD1 (5 bases). V lost 2 bases and J 12 bases, leaving 18 bases between the germline ends. The CDR3 is 13 amino acids. Germline V gene sequence: CDR1 SGHDT, CDR2 YYEEEE. The DNA of the CDR3 is TGTGCCAGCAGCTTCAGTCAGGGTATAAGACCGTACTTC. It translates to CASSFSQGIRPYF.

V gene TRBV7-3 combines with J gene TRBJ2-5, with 7 bases identical to TRBD1. Germline V gene sequence: CDR1 SGHTA, CDR2 FQGTGA. V shed 5 bases, J shed 5 bases, and the junction held 5 bases outside the gene matches. This CDR3 has 13 residues. The CDR3 sequence: CASSPQGSETQYF. The CDR3 region has the DNA TGTGCCAGCAGCCCACAGGGGTCCGAGACCCAGTACTTC.

This sequence joins TRBV7-2 and TRBJ2-5, with D perhaps matching TRBD2 (6 bases). CDR1 is SGHTA, CDR2 FQGNSA, per germline. V lost 2 bases and J 1 base, leaving 11 bases between the germline ends. The CDR3 contains 15 residues. CDR3 sequence: CASSLTPGGQETQYF. The CDR3 bases are TGTGCCAGCAGCTTAACACCCGGGGGCCAAGAGACCCAGTACTTC.

This chain connects TRBV6-6 to TRBJ2-5, with TRBD2 identical over 8 bases. Per the germline V gene, CDR1 is MNHNY and CDR2 is SVGAGI (reference sequence). Trimming at V came to 10 bases and at J to 4 bases, leaving 11 bases not matched to a gene. This CDR3 region has 14 residues. The CDR3 sequence is CATRGGGKGETQYF. In DNA form, the CDR3 reads TGTGCCACCCGGGGGGGCGGGAAAGGAGAGACCCAGTACTTC.

The CDR3: CASIPGGGGYGYTF. The CDR3 DNA is TGTGCCAGCATCCCCGGTGGCGGAGGGTATGGCTACACCTTC. The rearrangement uses TRBV7-8 and TRBJ1-2, with D hard to call. Germline values: CDR1 SGHVS, CDR2 FQNEAQ. CDR3 length: 14 residues. Trimming stripped 7 bases from V and 5 bases from J, with 17 bases between.

The chain combines TRBV7-2 with TRBJ1-1; D gene uncertain. V was pared by 1 base and J by 6 bases, with 9 bases between. The CDR3 has 13 amino acids. The germline V gene encodes CDR1 SGHTA and CDR2 FQGNSA. In DNA, the CDR3 is TGTGCCAGCAGCTTAGAGCCGGGGTCTGAAGCTTTCTTT. It yields the protein CASSLEPGSEAFF.

V and J are TRBV30 and TRBJ2-7, with D perhaps matching TRBD2 (7 bases). The V gene's germline CDR1 is GTSNPN and CDR2 SVGIG (reference sequence). This CDR3 has 13 residues. Trimming left V 3 bases short and J 7 bases short, with 16 bases between. CDR3 region: CAWRWGGRREQYF. As DNA, the CDR3 is TGTGCCTGGAGGTGGGGGGGCAGGCGGGAGCAGTACTTC. The full variable domain, with the rest looked up from reference TRBV30 and TRBJ2-7, is SQTIHQWPATLVQPVGSPLSLECTVEGTSNPNLYWYRQAAGRGLQLLFYSVGIGQISSEVPQNLSASRPQDRQFILSSKKLLLSDSGFYLCAWRWGGRREQYFGPGTRLTVT.

This clone was counted a single time. The V and J genes are TRBV7-8 and TRBJ1-6; TRBD1 is a possible D gene (6 bases). The CDR3 has 17 amino acids. Trimming removed 5 bases at V and 5 bases at J, with 19 bases between. CDR1 SGHVS and CDR2 FQNEAQ come from the germline V gene. CDR3 bases: TGTGCCAGCAGCCGGGGGGCGACAGGCGACAATAATTCACCCCTCCACTTT. As protein: CASSRGATGDNNSPLHF. The entire variable domain, with the rest obtained from reference TRBV7-8 and TRBJ1-6, is as follows: GAGVSQSPRYKVAKRGQDVALRCDPISGHVSLFWYQQALGQGPEFLTYFQNEAQLDKSGLPSDRFFAERPEGSVSTLKIQRTQQEDSAVYLCASSRGATGDNNSPLHFGNGTRLTVT.

This clone appeared a single time. V gene TRBV27 combines with J gene TRBJ1-2; maybe TRBD1 (6 bases). The CDR3 length is 14 residues. V lost 4 bases, J lost 4 bases, and 13 bases lay in between. Germline values: CDR1 MNHEY, CDR2 SMNVEV (reference sequence). The DNA of the CDR3 is TGTGCCAGCAGTTATAAGGGGGAGGGCTATGGCTACACCTTC. Protein sequence: CASSYKGEGYGYTF.

This rearrangement joins TRBV7-9 to TRBJ1-5; D is ambiguous. This CDR3 contains 13 residues. Per germline, CDR1 SEHNR and CDR2 FQNEAQ (reference sequence). Trimming stripped 7 bases from V and 4 bases from J, with 11 bases between. For the CDR3, the DNA is TGTGCCAGCACCCAACCAACAAATCAGCCCCAGCATTTT. Its protein is CASTQPTNQPQHF.

CDR3 DNA sequence: TGTGCCAGCAGCTTACACGGGGGGCACACAGATACGCAGTATTTT. Translated: CASSLHGGHTDTQYF. The V call is TRBV7-9, the J call TRBJ2-3; a possible D gene is TRBD2 (7 bases). Trimming stripped 2 bases from V and 2 bases from J, with 11 bases between. The CDR3 has 15 amino acids. CDR1 SEHNR and CDR2 FQNEAQ come from the germline V gene (reference sequence).

This sequence joins TRBV10-3 and TRBJ2-2; D is possibly TRBD2 (5 bases). The germline V gene encodes CDR1 ENHRY and CDR2 SYGVKD. The CDR3 contains 14 residues. V was pared by 4 bases and J by 4 bases, with 10 bases between. The CDR3 nucleotides are TGTGCCATCAGTGGGGGAGCCTTCACCGGGGAGCTGTTTTTT. Its protein product is CAISGGAFTGELFF.

This rearrangement joins TRBV7-2 to TRBJ1-3, with TRBD1 matching over 8 bases. The CDR3 extends over 17 amino acids. Germline V gene sequence: CDR1 SGHTA, CDR2 FQGNSA. Trimming cost V 5 bases and J 4 bases; bases outside gene matches: 13. CDR3 protein: CASSPRWAGGHGNTIYF. CDR3 sequence (DNA): TGTGCCAGCAGCCCACGGTGGGCAGGGGGCCACGGAAACACCATATATTTT.

Notes on this clone: The identical CDR3 is also encoded by other nucleotide sequences in the sample. V and J are TRBV5-4 and TRBJ2-1; 15 bases align to TRBD2. The germline gives CDR1 SGHNT, CDR2 YYREEE (reference sequence). The CDR3 spans 16 residues. V lost 4 bases and J lost 8; bases outside the gene matches: 7. The CDR3 is CASSDGTSGRSHEQFF. Written as DNA, the CDR3 is TGTGCCAGCAGCGACGGGACTAGCGGGAGGTCCCATGAGCAGTTCTTC.

The V gene is TRBV6-5, the J gene TRBJ1-2; 9 bases map to TRBD1. Germline trimming cut 4 bases from V and 8 bases from J; bases unmatched to any gene: 11. The CDR3 is made up of 15 amino acids. Germline loops: CDR1 MNHEY, CDR2 SVGAGI. CDR3 loop: CASSWGGTGLEGYTF. For the CDR3, the DNA is TGTGCCAGCAGTTGGGGGGGGACAGGGTTAGAGGGCTACACCTTC.

CDR3 nucleotides: TGTGCCAGCAGCTTAGCACTAGCGGGAGCGGCTTACTACAATGAGCAGTTCTTC. Translated, it gives CASSLALAGAAYYNEQFF. The chain has TRBV7-9 and TRBJ2-1, with TRBD2 matching 11 bases. CDR1 SEHNR and CDR2 FQNEAQ come from the germline V gene (reference sequence). J gave up 3 bases and V 0 bases, and 7 bases lay outside the gene matches. The CDR3 runs to 18 residues.

This clone has just one count. The V call is TRBV7-3, the J call TRBJ2-7; 8 bases line up with TRBD1. Trimming cost V 11 bases and J 3 bases; bases outside gene matches: 12. CDR1 is SGHTA, CDR2 FQGTGA, per germline. The CDR3 runs 14 residues. CDR3 sequence: CASSPQGASYEQYF. The CDR3 DNA reads TGTGCCTCGAGCCCCCAGGGGGCCAGCTACGAGCAGTACTTC.

This clone appeared once. The chain carries TRBV30 and TRBJ2-5, with 9 bases matching TRBD2. The V and J ends lost 3 bases and 4 bases, in that order; junction bases with no gene match: 0. Germline V gene sequence: CDR1 GTSNPN, CDR2 SVGIG (reference sequence). The CDR3 is 12 amino acids. For the CDR3, the DNA is TGTGCCTGGAGACTAGCGGGAGAGACCCAGTACTTC. Protein: CAWRLAGETQYF.

This rearrangement joins TRBV18 to TRBJ1-5; D possibly corresponds to TRBD1 (6 bases). The CDR3 length is 15 residues. The germline gives CDR1 KGHSH, CDR2 LQKENI. The ends were cut back, 3 bases at V and 0 bases at J, with 9 bases in the middle. The CDR3 region has the DNA TGTGCCAGCTCACCCGACAGGATTAGCAATCAGCCCCAGCATTTT. This encodes CASSPDRISNQPQHF.

The chain has TRBV27 and TRBJ1-5; 10 bases are a match to TRBD1. The CDR3 length is 19 residues. Germline CDR1 and CDR2: MNHEY and SMNVEV (reference sequence). V lost 6 bases, J lost 0 bases, and 14 bases stayed unmatched. CDR3 coding DNA: TGTGCCAGCAGCCGCCCCCCCGGGACAGGGGCCCCTAGCAATCAGCCCCAGCATTTT. Translating it yields CASSRPPGTGAPSNQPQHF.

The V gene is TRBV28, the J gene TRBJ1-5; perhaps TRBD1 as D (5 bases). CDR3 length: 15 amino acids. Germline V lookup: CDR1 MDHEN, CDR2 SYDVKM. The germline V and J ends were trimmed by 6 bases and 1 base, with 13 bases remaining between them. The CDR3 DNA sequence: TGTGCCAGCAGGCGTGGAGGGACCAGCAATCAGCCCCAGCATTTT. Its translation is CASRRGGTSNQPQHF. The full variable domain, its missing parts supplied by reference TRBV28 and TRBJ1-5, is DVKVTQSSRYLVKRTGEKVFLECVQDMDHENMFWYRQDPGLGLRLIYFSYDVKMKEKGDIPEGYSVSREKKERFSLILESASTNQTSMYLCASRRGGTSNQPQHFGDGTRLSIL.